These T cell receptor beta chains were read from a single sample in a study of blood T cell repertoires in COVID-19. Libraries were prepared by immunoSEQ multiplex PCR; TCRdb keeps only in-frame clonotypes and omits some of them. The sample contains 250,000 to 300,000 clones, about nine tenths of which appear only once. The specimen sequenced was PBMCs or T cells enriched from blood (not recorded which). These receptors all stem from a human donor in a cohort exposed to, infected with or recovered from COVID-19 (not recorded which). The donor label of this sample is uncertain. The CDR3 runs from the conserved cysteine through the conserved F or W. A D gene is named only where the DNA matches it firmly. For some rows the clone size is stated as once, few or many, or as a class when expanded; others skip it.

CDR3	DNA	size	J	D	V
CASSSGQDPSNYGYTF	TGTGCCAGCAGCTCCGGACAGGACCCCTCTAACTATGGCTACACCTTC	.	TRBJ1-2	TRBD1	TRBV7-9
CASTDRGASYEQYF	TGTGCCAGCACCGACAGGGGGGCTTCCTACGAGCAGTACTTC	.	TRBJ2-7	TRBD1	TRBV6-4
CASKVTGRYEQYF	TGTGCCAGCAAAGTGACAGGCCGCTACGAGCAGTACTTC	once	TRBJ2-7	.	TRBV12-3/TRBV12-4
CASSIGQDNQPQHF	TGTGCCAGTAGTATAGGACAGGACAATCAGCCCCAGCATTTT	.	TRBJ1-5	.	TRBV19
CASSVASGVQETQYF	TGCGCCAGCAGCGTGGCTAGCGGGGTGCAGGAGACCCAGTACTTC	.	TRBJ2-5	TRBD2	TRBV5-1
CASSPWGVGNTGELFF	TGTGCCAGCAGCCCGTGGGGGGTAGGGAACACCGGGGAGCTGTTTTTT	few	TRBJ2-2	.	TRBV7-2
CASSSTGGLNEKLFF	TGTGCCAGCAGCTCGACAGGGGGCTTAAACGAAAAACTGTTTTTT	.	TRBJ1-4	TRBD1	TRBV7-9
CASSLAGRVGETQYF	TGTGCCAGCAGCTTGGCGGGCAGGGTAGGAGAGACCCAGTACTTC	.	TRBJ2-5	.	TRBV5-6
CASSQRGEQYF	TGTGCCAGCAGCCAAAGAGGGGAGCAGTACTTC	.	TRBJ2-7	.	TRBV13
CASSYLLDRGTYSNQPQHF	TGTGCCAGCAGTTACCTCCTGGACAGGGGAACATATAGCAATCAGCCCCAGCATTTT	.	TRBJ1-5	TRBD1	TRBV6-2/TRBV6-3
CASSQYYEQYF	TGTGCCAGCAGCCAATACTACGAGCAGTACTTC	.	TRBJ2-7	.	TRBV6-2/TRBV6-3
CASSLWLGGNDLSYEQYF	TGTGCCAGCAGCTTGTGGTTGGGGGGAAATGACCTTAGCTACGAGCAGTACTTC	.	TRBJ2-7	.	TRBV7-9
CASSQGLAGRTTDTQYF	TGCGCCAGCAGCCAAGGACTAGCGGGTAGAACCACAGATACGCAGTATTTT	.	TRBJ2-3	TRBD2	TRBV4-1
CASSATTTGDGHEQYF	TGTGCCAGCAGTGCCACAACGACAGGGGACGGACACGAGCAGTACTTC	.	TRBJ2-7	TRBD1	TRBV6-1
CASSLVHGNTEAFF	TGTGCCAGCAGTTTAGTCCACGGGAACACTGAAGCTTTCTTT	.	TRBJ1-1	.	TRBV28
CASSLAGQWNEQFF	TGTGCCAGCAGCTTAGCGGGACAATGGAATGAGCAGTTCTTC	.	TRBJ2-1	.	TRBV13
CASRSVHEQYF	TGTGCCAGCCGAAGCGTCCACGAGCAGTACTTC	.	TRBJ2-7	.	TRBV11-2
CASSRPGQGAGGYTF	TGTGCCAGCAGTAGGCCCGGACAGGGGGCGGGTGGCTACACCTTC	few	TRBJ1-2	TRBD1	TRBV6-5
CATSDPVEERGKDTQYF	TGTGCCACCAGTGATCCGGTCGAGGAGAGAGGGAAAGATACGCAGTATTTT	.	TRBJ2-3	.	TRBV24-1
CASSLKGQLTYNSPLHF	TGTGCCAGCTCCCTTAAGGGACAGTTGACCTATAATTCACCCCTCCACTTT	.	TRBJ1-6	TRBD1	TRBV18
CASSPDRNYGYTF	TGTGCCAGCTCACCTGACAGGAACTATGGCTACACCTTC	few	TRBJ1-2	.	TRBV18
CASSQGLAGAEQFF	TGTGCCAGCAGCCAGGGACTAGCGGGGGCGGAGCAGTTCTTC	.	TRBJ2-1	TRBD2	TRBV7-9
CASSFDNYPNTEAFF	TGTGCCAGCAGCTTCGACAATTACCCGAACACTGAAGCTTTCTTT	.	TRBJ1-1	.	TRBV7-9